The TCR beta chain described here comes from a study of cytomegalovirus exposure and HLA in healthy donors. General study results and limits: The study put some 150 TCR beta chains on its list as cytomegalovirus-associated. Some public TCRs appeared in many individuals, while most sequences were rare.

The CDR3 length is 15 residues. CDR1 and CDR2 (germline): KGHSH, LQKENI. V dropped 2 bases and J dropped 2; count of bases not matched to a gene: 4. Remarks on this clone: Its specificity is unknown.

Only in-frame clones appear in the TCRdb table, and some are missing; sequencing was by immunoSEQ multiplex PCR. The table includes tens of thousands of clones, approximately 94% detected once. The chain is built from TRBV18 and TRBJ2-3, with TRBD2 identical over 7 bases. The clonotype comes from a woman aged 18-35 years in good health and CMV-seropositive. Sequences were obtained from PBMCs. The CDR3, as DNA: TGTGCCAGCTCACCAACAGCGGGGCACACAGATACGCAGTATTTT. Translation: CASSPTAGHTDTQYF.